The 7 T cell receptor beta chains given below trace back to one sample, sequenced in a study of T-cell reconstitution after alpha-beta-depleted transplantation in children. It was with unique molecular identifiers that the TCRbeta library was prepared. TCRdb redid the calling of the PCR reads with MiXCR, one entry per CDR3 protein. The sample lists 600,000 to 700,000 distinct CDR3 sequences, approximately 16% occurring once. This specimen consisted of PBMCs from the stem cell graft donor, obtained from the stem cell graft. These receptors originate from a human donor who donated a stem cell graft to a child with acute myeloid leukemia.

This clonotype was seen at least ten times. The CDR3 is CSGEYNEQFF. The CDR3 nucleotides read TGCAGCGGAGAATACAATGAGCAGTTCTTC. This rearrangement joins TRBV29-1 to TRBJ2-1, with D unresolved. V was pared by 7 bases and J by 4 bases, with 5 bases between. CDR1 is SQVTM, CDR2 ANQGSEA, per germline. The CDR3 totals 10 residues.

A few counts support this clonotype. CDR3: CASSLVGGGDTQYF. In DNA, the CDR3 is TGTGCCAGCAGCTTAGTTGGGGGCGGAGATACGCAGTATTTT. The chain uses TRBV7-9 and TRBJ2-3, with D possibly TRBD1 on 6 matching bases. V gave up 1 base and J gave up 5 bases, with 10 bases separating them. There are 14 residues in the CDR3. CDR1 SEHNR and CDR2 FQNEAQ come from the germline V gene (reference sequence).

This clonotype was detected a few times. The V and J genes are TRBV12-3 or TRBV12-4 and TRBJ2-3; a weak D match, TRBD2 (6 bases). The germline V and J ends were trimmed by 2 bases and 2 bases, with 11 bases remaining between them. The CDR3 consists of 15 residues. CDR3 in amino acids: CASSLRRGLTDTQYF. In nucleotides, the CDR3 is TGTGCCAGCAGTTTAAGGAGGGGACTCACAGATACGCAGTATTTT.

The chain recombines TRBV14 with TRBJ2-3; 8 bases map to TRBD1. Germline V gene data show CDR1 as SGHDN and CDR2 as FVKESK. J gave up 6 bases and V 5 bases, and 13 bases lay outside the gene matches. CDR3 size: 16 residues. CDR3: CASSSLGTGRSDTQYF. The CDR3 DNA reads as TGTGCCAGCAGCTCACTTGGGACAGGACGCTCCGATACGCAGTATTTT.

The rearrangement uses TRBV24-1 and TRBJ2-5; 9 bases map to TRBD1. CDR3 length: 16 amino acids. The V gene's germline CDR1 is KGHDR and CDR2 SFDVKD. The V segment lost 4 bases and the J segment 1 base; nucleotides outside the gene matches: 6. The CDR3 DNA follows: TGTGCCACCAGTGAGAGGACAGGGGCTCTCCAAGAGACCCAGTACTTC. Translation: CATSERTGALQETQYF.

In its sample, this clonotype was seen many times. The V call is TRBV5-1, the J call TRBJ2-5, with 11 bases lining up with TRBD2. Trimming cost V 2 bases and J 2 bases; bases outside gene matches: 8. Germline V CDR1 and CDR2: SGHRS, YFSETQ. The CDR3 runs 17 residues. The CDR3 DNA reads as TGCGCCAGCAGCTTTGTGACTAGCGGGGTAACACAAGAGACCCAGTACTTC. As protein: CASSFVTSGVTQETQYF.

This clonotype was counted a few times. The CDR3 is CASSSGHNAEAFF. Here the CDR3 DNA reads TGCGCCAGCAGCTCGGGACACAACGCTGAAGCTTTCTTT. V is TRBV5-1 and J is TRBJ1-1, with TRBD1 as a possible D gene (6 bases). The germline CDR1 and CDR2 sequences are SGHRS and YFSETQ. The CDR3 is made up of 13 amino acids. V dropped 3 bases and J dropped 6 bases, with 12 bases sitting between them. Supplemented by reference TRBV5-1 and TRBJ1-1, the full variable domain reads KAGVTQTPRYLIKTRGQQVTLSCSPISGHRSVSWYQQTPGQGLQFLFEYFSETQRNKGNFPGRFSGRQFSNSRSEMNVSTLELGDSALYLCASSSGHNAEAFFGQGTRLTVV.